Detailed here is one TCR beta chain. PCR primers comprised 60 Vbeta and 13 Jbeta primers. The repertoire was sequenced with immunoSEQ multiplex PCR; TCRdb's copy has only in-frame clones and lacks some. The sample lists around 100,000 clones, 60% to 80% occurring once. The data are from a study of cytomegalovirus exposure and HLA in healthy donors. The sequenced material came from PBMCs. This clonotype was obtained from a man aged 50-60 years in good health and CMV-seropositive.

For the CDR3, the DNA is TGTGCCAGCAGCCGGGACAGAGAGAACTATGGCTACACCTTC. This translates into CASSRDRENYGYTF. The rearrangement uses TRBV4-2 and TRBJ1-2; 7 bases map to TRBD1. Germline lookup yields CDR1 LGHNA and CDR2 YNFKEQ. The CDR3 length is 14 residues. The V gene end was trimmed by 4 bases and the J gene end by 2 bases; junction bases not matched to a gene: 4.